This T cell receptor (beta chain) derives from a study of blood T cell repertoires in COVID-19. Study-level information: Sample material is recorded as cDNA or gDNA derived from T cells, B-cell-depleted T cells, or PBMCs.

The table came from immunoSEQ multiplex PCR; TCRdb's copy has only in-frame clones and leaves some out. Of approximately 50,000 clones in the sample, more than 75% were seen once. Germline-derived CDR1 and CDR2 are SNHLY and FYNNEI. The CDR3 length is 15 residues. Trimming took 6 bases from V and 0 from J, leaving 14 bases between them. The sample consisted of peripheral blood. This clonotype was sampled from a man aged 45-60 years with active COVID-19. The chain couples TRBV2 to TRBJ1-2, with D possibly being TRBD1 (6 bases). The CDR3 sequence: CASRAGQSTNYGYTF. CDR3 DNA: TGTGCCAGCAGGGCTGGACAGTCCACTAACTATGGCTACACCTTC.